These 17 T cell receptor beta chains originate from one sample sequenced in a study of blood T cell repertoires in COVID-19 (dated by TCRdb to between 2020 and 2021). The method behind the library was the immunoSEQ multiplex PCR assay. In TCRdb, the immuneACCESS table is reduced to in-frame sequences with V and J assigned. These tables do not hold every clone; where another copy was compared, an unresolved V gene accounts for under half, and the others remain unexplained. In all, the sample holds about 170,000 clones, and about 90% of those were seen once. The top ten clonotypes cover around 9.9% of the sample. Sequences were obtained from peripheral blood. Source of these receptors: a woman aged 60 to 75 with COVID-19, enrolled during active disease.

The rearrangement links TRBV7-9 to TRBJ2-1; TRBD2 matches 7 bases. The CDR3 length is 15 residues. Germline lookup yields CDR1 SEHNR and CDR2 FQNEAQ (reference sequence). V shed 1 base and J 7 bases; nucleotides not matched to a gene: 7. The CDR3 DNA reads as TGTGCCAGCAGCTTAGGGACTAGTCCGGGGAATGAGCAGTTCTTC. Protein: CASSLGTSPGNEQFF. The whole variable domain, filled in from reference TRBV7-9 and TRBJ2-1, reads DTGVSQNPRHKITKRGQNVTFRCDPISEHNRLYWYRQTLGQGPEFLTYFQNEAQLEKSRLLSDRFSAERPKGSFSTLEIQRTEQGDSAMYLCASSLGTSPGNEQFFGPGTRLTVL.

CDR3 DNA: TGTGCCATCAGGGGACTAGCGGGAGTAGGTGAGAATGAGCAGTTCTTC. It codes for CAIRGLAGVGENEQFF. The rearrangement uses TRBV10-3 and TRBJ2-1; TRBD2 matches 14 bases. This CDR3 contains 16 residues. Germline CDR1 reads ENHRY; CDR2 reads SYGVKD. Germline trimming cut 6 bases from V and 7 bases from J; bases unmatched to any gene: 8.

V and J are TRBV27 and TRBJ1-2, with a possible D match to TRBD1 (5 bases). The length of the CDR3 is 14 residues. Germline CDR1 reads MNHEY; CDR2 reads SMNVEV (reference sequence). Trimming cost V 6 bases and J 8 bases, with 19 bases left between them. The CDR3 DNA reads TGTGCCAGCAGGAAGACCCCAGGGCTTCAAGGCTACACCTTC. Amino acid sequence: CASRKTPGLQGYTF.

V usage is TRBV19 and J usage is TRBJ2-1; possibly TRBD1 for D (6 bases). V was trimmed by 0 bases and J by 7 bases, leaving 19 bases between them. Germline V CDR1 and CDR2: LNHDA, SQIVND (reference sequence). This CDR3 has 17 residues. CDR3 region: CASSIDLAGVFMNEQFF. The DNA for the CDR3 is TGTGCCAGTAGTATAGATTTGGCAGGGGTTTTCATGAATGAGCAGTTCTTC.

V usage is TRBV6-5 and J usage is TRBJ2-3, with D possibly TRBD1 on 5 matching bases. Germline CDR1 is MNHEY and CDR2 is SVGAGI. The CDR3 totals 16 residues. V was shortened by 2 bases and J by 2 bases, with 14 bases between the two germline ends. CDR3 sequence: CASSYLGRTNTDTQYF. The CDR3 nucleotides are TGTGCCAGCAGTTACCTGGGCAGGACAAACACAGATACGCAGTATTTT.

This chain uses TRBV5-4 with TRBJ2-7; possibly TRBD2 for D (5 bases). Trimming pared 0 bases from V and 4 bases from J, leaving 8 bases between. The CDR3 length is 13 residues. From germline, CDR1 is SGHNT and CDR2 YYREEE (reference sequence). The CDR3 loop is CASSLVPGYEQYF. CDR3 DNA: TGTGCCAGCAGCTTGGTTCCGGGATACGAGCAGTACTTC.

CDR3: CASGGRGYNEQFF. DNA of the CDR3: TGTGCCAGCGGGGGCAGGGGATACAATGAGCAGTTCTTC. The chain joins TRBV2 to TRBJ2-1; tentative D call: TRBD1 (6 bases). Trimming shortened V by 8 bases and J by 4 bases, and 12 bases separated the two germline ends. CDR3 length: 13 amino acids. The germline CDR1 and CDR2 sequences are SNHLY and FYNNEI.

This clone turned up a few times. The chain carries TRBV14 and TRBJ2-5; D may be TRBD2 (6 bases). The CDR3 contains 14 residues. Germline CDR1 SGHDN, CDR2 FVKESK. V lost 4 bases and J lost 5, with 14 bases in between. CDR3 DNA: TGTGCCAGCAGCCTTTGGAGGGAGACGGAGACCCAGTACTTC. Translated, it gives CASSLWRETETQYF.

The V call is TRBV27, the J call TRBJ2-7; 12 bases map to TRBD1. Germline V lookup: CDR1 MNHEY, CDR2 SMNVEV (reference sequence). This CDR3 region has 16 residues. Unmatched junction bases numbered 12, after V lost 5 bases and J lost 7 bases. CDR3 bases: TGTGCCAGCAGTCTACTAAGGGACAGGGGGCCGGAAGAGCAGTACTTC. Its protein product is CASSLLRDRGPEEQYF.

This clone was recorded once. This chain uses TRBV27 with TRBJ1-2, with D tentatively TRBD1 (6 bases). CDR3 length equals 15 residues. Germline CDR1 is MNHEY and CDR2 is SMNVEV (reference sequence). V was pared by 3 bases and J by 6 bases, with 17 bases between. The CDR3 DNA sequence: TGTGCCAGCAGTTTCCGCGGGGAGGGGGGGGATGGCTACACCTTC. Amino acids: CASSFRGEGGDGYTF.

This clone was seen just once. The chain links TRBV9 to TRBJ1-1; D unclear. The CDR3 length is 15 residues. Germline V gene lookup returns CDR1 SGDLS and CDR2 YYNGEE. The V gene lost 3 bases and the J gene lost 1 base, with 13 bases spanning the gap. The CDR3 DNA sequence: TGTGCCAGCAGCGCCCACAGTGTCCAGAACACTGAAGCTTTCTTT. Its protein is CASSAHSVQNTEAFF.

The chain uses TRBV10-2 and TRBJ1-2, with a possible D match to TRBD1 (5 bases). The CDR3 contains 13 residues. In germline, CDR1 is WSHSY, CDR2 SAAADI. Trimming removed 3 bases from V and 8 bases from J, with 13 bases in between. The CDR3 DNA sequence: TGCGCCAGCAGTGAAAAGCAGGGATCGGGCTACACCTTC. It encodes CASSEKQGSGYTF.

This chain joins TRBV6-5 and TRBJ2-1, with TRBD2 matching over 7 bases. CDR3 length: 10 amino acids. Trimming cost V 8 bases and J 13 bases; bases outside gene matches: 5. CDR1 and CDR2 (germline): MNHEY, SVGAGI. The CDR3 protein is CASQGTIQFF. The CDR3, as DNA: TGTGCCAGCCAAGGGACTATACAGTTCTTC.

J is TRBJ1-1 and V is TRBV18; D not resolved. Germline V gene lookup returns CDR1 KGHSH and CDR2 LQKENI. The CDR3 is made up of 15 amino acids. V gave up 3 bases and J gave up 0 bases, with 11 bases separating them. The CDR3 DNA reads TGTGCCAGCTCACCCCGAGTTGGTGTGAACACTGAAGCTTTCTTT. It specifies CASSPRVGVNTEAFF.

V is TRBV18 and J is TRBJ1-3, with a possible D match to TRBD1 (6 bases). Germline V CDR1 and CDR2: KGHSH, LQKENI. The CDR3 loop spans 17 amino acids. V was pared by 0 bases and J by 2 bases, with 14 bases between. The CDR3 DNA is TGTGCCAGCTCACCACCGAACAGGGAATACGCTGGAAACACCATATATTTT. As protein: CASSPPNREYAGNTIYF.

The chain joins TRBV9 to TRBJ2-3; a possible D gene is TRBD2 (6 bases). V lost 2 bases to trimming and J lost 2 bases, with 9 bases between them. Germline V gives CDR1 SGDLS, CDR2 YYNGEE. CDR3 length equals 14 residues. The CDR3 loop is CASSVKDYTDTQYF. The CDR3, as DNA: TGTGCCAGCAGCGTGAAGGACTACACAGATACGCAGTATTTT.

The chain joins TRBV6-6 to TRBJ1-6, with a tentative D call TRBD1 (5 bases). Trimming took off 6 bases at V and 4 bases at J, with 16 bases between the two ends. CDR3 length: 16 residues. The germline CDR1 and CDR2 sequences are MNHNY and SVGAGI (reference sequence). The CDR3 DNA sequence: TGTGCCAGCAGGACCGGACAAGCCTTTTATAATTCACCCCTCCACTTT. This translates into CASRTGQAFYNSPLHF.